The rows below give T cell receptor beta chains drawn from one sample of a study of cytomegalovirus exposure and HLA in healthy donors. Sequenced by immunoSEQ multiplex PCR; TCRdb stores in-frame clones only, minus some. Among under 200,000 clones listed, around 80% were seen once. Source material: PBMCs. The receptors here all came from a woman aged 40 to 55 in good health and CMV-seronegative. CDR3s leave out the opening cysteine and the closing phenylalanine or tryptophan.

CDR3aa: SVEYAATGELF
j_gene: TRBJ2-2
v_gene: TRBV29-1

CDR3aa: ASEGAGLAKNIQY
j_gene: TRBJ2-4
v_gene: TRBV28

CDR3aa: ASSLSGAGQNYGYT
j_gene: TRBJ1-2
v_gene: TRBV27

CDR3aa: ASSPGTGLWQY
j_gene: TRBJ2-3
v_gene: TRBV11-2

CDR3aa: SVEVGSSQETQY
j_gene: TRBJ2-5
v_gene: TRBV29-1

CDR3aa: ASSLLAGGSDTQY
j_gene: TRBJ2-3
v_gene: TRBV13

CDR3aa: ASSFSGTDTQY
j_gene: TRBJ2-3
v_gene: TRBV5-1

CDR3aa: ASSLFGGRTDTQY
j_gene: TRBJ2-3
v_gene: TRBV19

CDR3aa: ASSQIRGSETQY
j_gene: TRBJ2-5
v_gene: TRBV7-2

CDR3aa: ASSSRGDYGYT
j_gene: TRBJ1-2
v_gene: TRBV5-5

CDR3aa: ATKSTVGGTEAF
j_gene: TRBJ1-1
v_gene: TRBV7-6

CDR3aa: ASSDTGFSYEQY
j_gene: TRBJ2-7
v_gene: TRBV10-2

CDR3aa: ASAKLAGGPLGTGELF
j_gene: TRBJ2-2
v_gene: TRBV2

CDR3aa: ASRRPPRTDSGNYEQY
j_gene: TRBJ2-7
v_gene: TRBV7-9

CDR3aa: AISQGLEGNQPQH
j_gene: TRBJ1-5
v_gene: TRBV10-3

CDR3aa: ASSASRSGGELF
j_gene: TRBJ2-2
v_gene: TRBV9

CDR3aa: ASSQGRQGGYNTEAF
j_gene: TRBJ1-1
v_gene: TRBV4-1

CDR3aa: ASSLGQFNEKLF
j_gene: TRBJ1-4
v_gene: TRBV7-2

CDR3aa: ASSFRGQWQETQY
j_gene: TRBJ2-5
v_gene: TRBV28

CDR3aa: ASSLDPAGASYEQY
j_gene: TRBJ2-7
v_gene: TRBV5-1

CDR3aa: ASSQERSGGITEAF
j_gene: TRBJ1-1
v_gene: TRBV4-2

CDR3aa: ASSTLMGGESLALQF
j_gene: TRBJ2-1
v_gene: TRBV9

CDR3aa: SVDGTGYYEQY
j_gene: TRBJ2-7
v_gene: TRBV29-1

CDR3aa: ASSLGTSGDTQY
j_gene: TRBJ2-3
v_gene: TRBV5-1

CDR3aa: ASSLVGREERF
j_gene: TRBJ2-1
v_gene: TRBV7-2

CDR3aa: ASQTGANVLT
j_gene: TRBJ2-6
v_gene: TRBV6-5

CDR3aa: ASSLRTGGANTEAF
j_gene: TRBJ1-1
v_gene: TRBV5-1

CDR3aa: AIEGTDTQY
j_gene: TRBJ2-3
v_gene: TRBV27

CDR3aa: ASSLAGGEWSPLH
j_gene: TRBJ1-6
v_gene: TRBV5-1

CDR3aa: ASSGGGELF
j_gene: TRBJ2-2
v_gene: TRBV6-1

CDR3aa: ASSLSSYQPQH
j_gene: TRBJ1-5
v_gene: TRBV6-5

CDR3aa: ASSVTGSRGDTQY
j_gene: TRBJ2-3
v_gene: TRBV9

CDR3aa: ASSEEASWETQY
j_gene: TRBJ2-5
v_gene: TRBV6-1

CDR3aa: ASSLGTGNYEQY
j_gene: TRBJ2-7
v_gene: TRBV7-2

CDR3aa: ASSYTTGVVETQY
j_gene: TRBJ2-5
v_gene: TRBV5-4

CDR3aa: ASSLSEVTLYEQY
j_gene: TRBJ2-7
v_gene: TRBV11-3

CDR3aa: ASSLSQGRGQNIQY
j_gene: TRBJ2-4
v_gene: TRBV25-1

CDR3aa: AWSVRVYEQY
j_gene: TRBJ2-7
v_gene: TRBV30

CDR3aa: ASSPVGAMVYGYT
j_gene: TRBJ1-2
v_gene: TRBV4-1

CDR3aa: ASSVSSGTGELF
j_gene: TRBJ2-2
v_gene: TRBV9

CDR3aa: SVVGGGRETQY
j_gene: TRBJ2-5
v_gene: TRBV29-1

CDR3aa: ASSAAPGVGSTGGRGYT
j_gene: TRBJ1-2
v_gene: TRBV9

CDR3aa: ASSQGGEETQY
j_gene: TRBJ2-5
v_gene: TRBV5-1

CDR3aa: ASSQGRAGGFEQF
j_gene: TRBJ2-1
v_gene: TRBV14

CDR3aa: ATSRPGQGAREQY
j_gene: TRBJ2-7
v_gene: TRBV15